This T cell receptor (beta chain) was found in a study of OX40 agonist ivuxolimab in advanced cancers. Study-wide background: Patients were dosed with the agonistic anti-OX40 (CD134) antibody ivuxolimab. Patients assigned to dose escalation were diagnosed with hepatocellular carcinoma, melanoma, renal cell or head and neck cancer. At under 85% male, the cohort had a mean age of 60 years, ranging from about 23 to 79.

Germline V CDR1 and CDR2: SGHRS, YFSETQ. V dropped 4 bases and J dropped 1 base, with 20 bases sitting between them. This CDR3 contains 17 residues. Assay: immunoSEQ multiplex PCR; the TCRdb copy retains only in-frame clones and omits some. The sample consists of about 30,000 clones, roughly 76% of them appearing once. The genes are TRBV5-1 and TRBJ1-1; tentatively, D is TRBD1 (5 bases). The specimen comprised CD4+ or CD8+ T cells sorted from blood, sampled in a trial of the OX40 agonist ivuxolimab. The sequence was obtained from an adult with an advanced solid tumor such as melanoma, head and neck, liver or kidney cancer. CDR3 coding DNA: TGCGCCAGCAGCAACGGGGACCCCCTTATCCAGAACACTGAAGCTTTCTTT. As protein: CASSNGDPLIQNTEAFF.